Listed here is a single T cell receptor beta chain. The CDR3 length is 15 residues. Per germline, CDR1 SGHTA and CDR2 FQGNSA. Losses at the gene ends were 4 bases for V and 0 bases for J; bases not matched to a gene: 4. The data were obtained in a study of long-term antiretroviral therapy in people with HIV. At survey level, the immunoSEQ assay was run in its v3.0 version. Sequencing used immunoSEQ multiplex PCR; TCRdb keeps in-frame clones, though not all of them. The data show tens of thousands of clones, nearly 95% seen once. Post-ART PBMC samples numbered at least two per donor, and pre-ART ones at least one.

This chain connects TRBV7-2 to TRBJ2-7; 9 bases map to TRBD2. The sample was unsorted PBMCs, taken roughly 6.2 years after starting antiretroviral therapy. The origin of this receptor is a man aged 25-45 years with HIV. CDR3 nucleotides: TGTGCCAGCAGCTCTGGGACTAGCCTCTCCTACGAGCAGTACTTC. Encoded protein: CASSSGTSLSYEQYF.